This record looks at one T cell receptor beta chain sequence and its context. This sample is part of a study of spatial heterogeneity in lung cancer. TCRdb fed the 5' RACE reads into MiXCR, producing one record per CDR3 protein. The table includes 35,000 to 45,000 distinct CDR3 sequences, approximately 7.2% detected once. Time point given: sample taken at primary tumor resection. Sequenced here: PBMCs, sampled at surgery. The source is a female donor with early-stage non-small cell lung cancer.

In DNA form, the CDR3 reads TGCGCCAGCAGCAGGGCAGGGGAGAACACTGAAGCTTTCTTT. Encoded protein: CASSRAGENTEAFF. The chain is built from TRBV5-1 and TRBJ1-1; D is perhaps TRBD1 (6 bases). The CDR3 sequence is 14 residues long. Germline V lookup: CDR1 SGHRS, CDR2 YFSETQ. V shed 4 bases and J shed 1 base, with 11 bases lying between them.